A selection of T cell receptor beta chains follows, all from one sample in a study of regulatory T cells in long-lasting Graves disease. Each CDR3 protein is one row after TCRdb ran MiXCR on the multiplex PCR reads. Of 700,000 or so distinct CDR3 sequences listed, 30% are singletons. Material: peripheral blood mononuclear cells (PBMCs), obtained when the disease was refractory, from a patient treated with antithyroid drugs. The receptor set was obtained from a female donor with Graves disease. Both conserved end residues are part of each CDR3. A D gene is named only where the DNA matches it firmly. Some rows have no size entry. The others give once, few or many, or a class for an expanded clone.

V gene: TRBV19
D gene: TRBD1
clone size: NA
J gene: TRBJ1-1
CDR3 protein: CASSTNQGQENTEAFF
CDR3 DNA: TGTGCCAGTAGTACCAACCAGGGACAGGAGAACACTGAAGCTTTCTTT

V gene: TRBV6-1
D gene: NA
clone size: many
J gene: TRBJ1-2
CDR3 protein: CASSRRQHYGYTF
CDR3 DNA: TGTGCCAGCAGCCGAAGACAGCACTATGGCTACACCTTC

V gene: TRBV14
D gene: NA
clone size: NA
J gene: TRBJ2-7
CDR3 protein: CASRGGGNYEQYF
CDR3 DNA: TGTGCCAGCAGGGGGGGAGGAAACTACGAGCAGTACTTC

V gene: TRBV20-1
D gene: NA
clone size: NA
J gene: TRBJ2-3
CDR3 protein: CSTPASGTDTQYF
CDR3 DNA: TGCAGTACGCCGGCTAGCGGCACAGATACGCAGTATTTT

V gene: TRBV6-1
D gene: TRBD1
clone size: NA
J gene: TRBJ2-5
CDR3 protein: CASSDLDRVETQYF
CDR3 DNA: TGTGCCAGCAGTGATCTTGACAGGGTTGAGACCCAGTACTTC

V gene: TRBV5-1
D gene: TRBD1
clone size: few
J gene: TRBJ1-2
CDR3 protein: CASSLGPGQGYKHGYTF
CDR3 DNA: TGCGCCAGCAGCTTGGGACCGGGACAGGGATACAAACACGGCTACACCTTC

V gene: TRBV28
D gene: TRBD2
clone size: many
J gene: TRBJ2-7
CDR3 protein: CASSPRSQAGGYEQYF
CDR3 DNA: TGTGCCAGCAGTCCGCGGAGCCAAGCGGGAGGTTACGAGCAGTACTTC

V gene: TRBV6-1
D gene: NA
clone size: NA
J gene: TRBJ2-7
CDR3 protein: CASSEAPGDTYEQYF
CDR3 DNA: TGTGCCAGCAGTGAGGCCCCGGGGGATACTTACGAGCAGTACTTC

V gene: TRBV6-1
D gene: TRBD2
clone size: once
J gene: TRBJ2-5
CDR3 protein: CASSQKGSGRAAETQYF
CDR3 DNA: TGTGCCAGCAGCCAAAAGGGAAGCGGGAGGGCCGCGGAGACCCAGTACTTC

V gene: TRBV2
D gene: TRBD1
clone size: few
J gene: TRBJ2-7
CDR3 protein: CASSSGTGGTQYF
CDR3 DNA: TGTGCCAGCAGTTCCGGGACAGGGGGTACGCAGTACTTC

V gene: TRBV12-3/TRBV12-4
D gene: TRBD1
clone size: many
J gene: TRBJ1-1
CDR3 protein: CASTLGQEWKAFF
CDR3 DNA: TGTGCCAGCACCCTTGGACAGGAATGGAAGGCTTTCTTT

V gene: TRBV28
D gene: TRBD1
clone size: NA
J gene: TRBJ1-6
CDR3 protein: CASSFGILGQNNSPLHF
CDR3 DNA: TGTGCCAGCAGTTTCGGAATTCTGGGACAGAATAATTCACCCCTCCACTTT

V gene: TRBV12-3/TRBV12-4
D gene: NA
clone size: many
J gene: TRBJ2-5
CDR3 protein: CASSFRVRRETQYF
CDR3 DNA: TGTGCCAGCAGTTTCCGGGTGAGGAGAGAGACCCAGTACTTC

V gene: TRBV9
D gene: TRBD1
clone size: NA
J gene: TRBJ1-5
CDR3 protein: CASSAGTVGNQPQHF
CDR3 DNA: TGTGCCAGCAGCGCCGGGACAGTCGGCAATCAGCCCCAGCATTTT

V gene: TRBV7-9
D gene: TRBD2
clone size: NA
J gene: TRBJ2-5
CDR3 protein: CASSLQLAGGGETQYF
CDR3 DNA: TGTGCCAGCAGCTTGCAACTAGCGGGAGGAGGAGAGACCCAGTACTTC

V gene: TRBV30
D gene: NA
clone size: few
J gene: TRBJ1-5
CDR3 protein: CAWRDGVNQPQHF
CDR3 DNA: TGTGCCTGGAGAGACGGAGTCAATCAGCCCCAGCATTTT

V gene: TRBV28
D gene: NA
clone size: few
J gene: TRBJ1-2
CDR3 protein: CASSFSRRPGTLNNYGYTF
CDR3 DNA: TGTGCCAGCAGTTTCTCACGACGACCCGGCACCCTTAATAACTATGGCTACACCTTC

V gene: TRBV5-1
D gene: NA
clone size: NA
J gene: TRBJ2-4
CDR3 protein: CASSRLGSWRNIQYF
CDR3 DNA: TGCGCCAGCAGCCGCCTCGGGAGCTGGAGGAACATTCAGTACTTC

V gene: TRBV25-1
D gene: NA
clone size: few
J gene: TRBJ1-3
CDR3 protein: CASSGRQKDGNTIYF
CDR3 DNA: TGTGCCAGCAGTGGTCGACAGAAAGATGGAAACACCATATATTTT

V gene: TRBV7-9
D gene: NA
clone size: few
J gene: TRBJ1-1
CDR3 protein: CASSLATSNTEAFF
CDR3 DNA: TGTGCCAGCAGCTTAGCGACATCGAACACTGAAGCTTTCTTT

V gene: TRBV12-3/TRBV12-4
D gene: NA
clone size: many
J gene: TRBJ1-1
CDR3 protein: CASSLSAANTEAFF
CDR3 DNA: TGTGCCAGCAGTTTATCGGCAGCGAACACTGAAGCTTTCTTT

V gene: TRBV28
D gene: NA
clone size: many
J gene: TRBJ1-4
CDR3 protein: CASSLQANEKLFF
CDR3 DNA: TGTGCCAGCAGTTTACAGGCTAATGAAAAACTGTTTTTT

V gene: TRBV6-1
D gene: NA
clone size: NA
J gene: TRBJ1-6
CDR3 protein: CASGRTDNSPLHF
CDR3 DNA: TGTGCCAGCGGCAGAACCGATAATTCACCCCTCCACTTT

V gene: TRBV5-1
D gene: NA
clone size: NA
J gene: TRBJ1-2
CDR3 protein: CASSLWGRSNYGYTF
CDR3 DNA: TGCGCCAGCAGCTTGTGGGGGAGATCTAACTATGGCTACACCTTC

V gene: TRBV28
D gene: NA
clone size: many
J gene: TRBJ1-5
CDR3 protein: CASSLRGFYNQPQHF
CDR3 DNA: TGTGCCAGCAGTTTGCGGGGGTTTTACAATCAGCCCCAGCATTTT

V gene: TRBV27
D gene: TRBD1
clone size: many
J gene: TRBJ1-1
CDR3 protein: CASSSAGTGIPFF
CDR3 DNA: TGTGCCAGCAGTTCCGCCGGGACAGGGATCCCTTTCTTT

V gene: TRBV6-4
D gene: NA
clone size: many
J gene: TRBJ1-5
CDR3 protein: CATVCRKQVDVSNQPQHF
CDR3 DNA: TGTGCCACCGTCTGCCGGAAACAGGTCGACGTTAGCAATCAGCCCCAGCATTTT

V gene: TRBV2
D gene: NA
clone size: many
J gene: TRBJ1-4
CDR3 protein: CASNRFNEKLFF
CDR3 DNA: TGTGCCAGCAACCGTTTTAATGAAAAACTGTTTTTT

V gene: TRBV2
D gene: TRBD1
clone size: many
J gene: TRBJ1-1
CDR3 protein: CASSELGDRGAEAFF
CDR3 DNA: TGTGCCAGCAGTGAATTGGGCGACAGGGGTGCTGAAGCTTTCTTT

V gene: TRBV27
D gene: TRBD2
clone size: few
J gene: TRBJ2-7
CDR3 protein: CASSLKASGTYEQYF
CDR3 DNA: TGTGCCAGCAGTTTAAAGGCTAGCGGGACCTACGAGCAGTACTTC

V gene: TRBV13
D gene: NA
clone size: NA
J gene: TRBJ2-7
CDR3 protein: CASSPRGSGTYEQYF
CDR3 DNA: TGTGCCAGCAGCCCCCGGGGTAGCGGCACTTACGAGCAGTACTTC

V gene: TRBV20-1
D gene: NA
clone size: few
J gene: TRBJ1-5
CDR3 protein: CSARDPKNTRQPQHF
CDR3 DNA: TGCAGTGCTAGAGATCCGAAGAACACTCGGCAGCCCCAGCATTTT

V gene: TRBV11-2
D gene: NA
clone size: few
J gene: TRBJ1-1
CDR3 protein: CASRMARVTEAFF
CDR3 DNA: TGTGCCAGCAGGATGGCGCGGGTCACTGAAGCTTTCTTT

V gene: TRBV7-9
D gene: TRBD2
clone size: NA
J gene: TRBJ2-7
CDR3 protein: CASSLGLAGGPVFEQYF
CDR3 DNA: TGTGCCAGCAGCCTGGGACTAGCGGGAGGGCCGGTTTTCGAGCAGTACTTC

V gene: TRBV19
D gene: NA
clone size: once
J gene: TRBJ1-5
CDR3 protein: CASSIGSGRRNQPQHF
CDR3 DNA: TGTGCCAGTAGTATTGGTTCGGGTCGCAGGAATCAGCCCCAGCATTTT

V gene: TRBV20-1
D gene: NA
clone size: many
J gene: TRBJ2-5
CDR3 protein: CSGISDSETQYF
CDR3 DNA: TGCAGTGGTATTAGCGATTCGGAGACCCAGTACTTC

V gene: TRBV7-2
D gene: NA
clone size: NA
J gene: TRBJ1-3
CDR3 protein: CASSPSAGNTIYF
CDR3 DNA: TGTGCCAGCAGCCCCTCCGCTGGAAACACCATATATTTT

V gene: TRBV29-1
D gene: TRBD1
clone size: NA
J gene: TRBJ1-2
CDR3 protein: CSVGGGSESYGYTF
CDR3 DNA: TGCAGCGTTGGAGGGGGCTCGGAGAGTTATGGCTACACCTTC

V gene: TRBV6-5
D gene: TRBD2
clone size: few
J gene: TRBJ2-2
CDR3 protein: CASSYWGSGTGELFF
CDR3 DNA: TGTGCCAGCAGTTACTGGGGTAGCGGGACCGGGGAGCTGTTTTTT

V gene: TRBV5-1
D gene: TRBD1
clone size: many
J gene: TRBJ1-5
CDR3 protein: CASSWTGEANQPQHF
CDR3 DNA: TGCGCCAGCAGTTGGACAGGGGAGGCCAATCAGCCCCAGCATTTT

V gene: TRBV30
D gene: TRBD2
clone size: few
J gene: TRBJ2-7
CDR3 protein: CASTRTSGRRYEQYF
CDR3 DNA: TGTGCCTCAACACGGACTAGCGGGAGGCGCTACGAGCAGTACTTC

V gene: TRBV28
D gene: NA
clone size: many
J gene: TRBJ1-2
CDR3 protein: CASSLGIRLGSPNTNYGYTF
CDR3 DNA: TGTGCCAGCAGTTTGGGAATAAGGTTAGGGTCGCCGAACACTAACTATGGCTACACCTTC

V gene: TRBV3-1
D gene: NA
clone size: few
J gene: TRBJ1-2
CDR3 protein: CASSQGTVPFYGYTF
CDR3 DNA: TGTGCCAGCAGCCAAGGGACAGTGCCCTTCTATGGCTACACCTTC

V gene: TRBV6-5
D gene: TRBD1
clone size: few
J gene: TRBJ1-2
CDR3 protein: CASSYLGDRGRGYTF
CDR3 DNA: TGTGCCAGCAGTTACTTGGGGGACAGGGGTAGGGGCTACACCTTC

V gene: TRBV11-1
D gene: NA
clone size: many
J gene: TRBJ1-1
CDR3 protein: CASSLERTATAFF
CDR3 DNA: TGTGCCAGCAGCTTAGAACGGACCGCTACGGCTTTCTTT

V gene: TRBV28
D gene: NA
clone size: many
J gene: TRBJ1-2
CDR3 protein: CASSLMTMGVRGYTF
CDR3 DNA: TGTGCCAGCAGTCTAATGACTATGGGAGTACGAGGCTACACCTTC

V gene: TRBV20-1
D gene: NA
clone size: few
J gene: TRBJ1-4
CDR3 protein: CSAGTGTNEKLFF
CDR3 DNA: TGCAGTGCTGGAACAGGAACTAATGAAAAACTGTTTTTT

V gene: TRBV29-1
D gene: NA
clone size: few
J gene: TRBJ2-4
CDR3 protein: CSAEGGVAKNIQYF
CDR3 DNA: TGCAGCGCCGAAGGTGGGGTAGCCAAAAACATTCAGTACTTC

V gene: TRBV2
D gene: TRBD1
clone size: many
J gene: TRBJ1-4
CDR3 protein: CASGRTGGFNEKLFF
CDR3 DNA: TGTGCCAGCGGGCGGACAGGGGGCTTCAATGAAAAACTGTTTTTT